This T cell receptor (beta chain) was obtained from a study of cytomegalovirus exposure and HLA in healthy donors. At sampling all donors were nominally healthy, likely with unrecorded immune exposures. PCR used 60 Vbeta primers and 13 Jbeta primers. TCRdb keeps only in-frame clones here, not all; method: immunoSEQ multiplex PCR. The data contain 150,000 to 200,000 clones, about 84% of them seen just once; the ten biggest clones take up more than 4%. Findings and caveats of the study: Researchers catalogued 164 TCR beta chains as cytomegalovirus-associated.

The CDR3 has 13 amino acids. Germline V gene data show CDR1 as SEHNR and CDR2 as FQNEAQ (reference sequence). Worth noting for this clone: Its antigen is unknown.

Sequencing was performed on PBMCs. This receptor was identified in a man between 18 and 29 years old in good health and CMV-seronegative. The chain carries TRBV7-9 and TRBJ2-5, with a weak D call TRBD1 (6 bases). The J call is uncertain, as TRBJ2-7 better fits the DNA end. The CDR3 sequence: CASSFLQGYEQYF. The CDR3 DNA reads TGTGCCAGCAGCTTTCTTCAGGGGTACGAGCAGTACTTC.